The text below deals with one TCR beta chain. The antigen is unknown. The data were obtained in a study of T cell responses to AZD1222 COVID-19 vaccine. Findings and caveats of the study: Without day 14 samples, only post-peak T cell repertoires were studied. Spike-specific TCR breadth and depth grew following two AZD1222 doses. As reported, nearly half of all spike-specific TCRs target variant regions that are unmutated.

The protocol was immunoSEQ multiplex PCR, while the TCRdb copy is restricted to in-frame clones and leaves out a portion. Among 130,000 to 150,000 clones, about nine tenths were seen once, and the ten largest hold roughly 1.8%. The ends were cut back, 1 base at V and 6 bases at J, with 16 bases in the middle. This CDR3 has 16 amino acids. Germline V lookup: CDR1 LGHDT, CDR2 YNNKEL (reference sequence). This specimen consisted of peripheral blood, obtained 28 days after the second AZD1222 dose. This clonotype was obtained from an adult who received the AZD1222 COVID-19 vaccine. This chain uses TRBV3-1 (or the pseudogene TRBV3-2) with TRBJ1-5; D not certain. The CDR3 sequence: CASSQGGPAVVQPQHF. In nucleotides, the CDR3 is TGTGCCAGCAGCCAAGGAGGCCCCGCGGTTGTTCAGCCCCAGCATTTT.